Below, 16 T cell receptor beta chains from the same sample are listed, as sequenced in a study of cytomegalovirus exposure and HLA in healthy donors. 60 Vbeta and 13 Jbeta primers were used in PCR. This table comes from immunoSEQ multiplex PCR, and its TCRdb copy is limited to in-frame clones, with some not included. The profile shows about 120,000 clones, about two thirds of them singletons. The sequenced sample was PBMCs. These receptors originate from a man under 40 in good health and CMV-seronegative.

V usage is TRBV4-1 and J usage is TRBJ1-4; a weak D match, TRBD1 (6 bases). Between the trimmed V and J ends, which lost 3 bases and 8 bases, there was a span of 16 bases. The CDR3 totals 15 residues. Germline CDR1 reads MGHRA; CDR2 reads YSYEKL. CDR3 loop: CASSQHRVGLEKLFF. CDR3 nucleotide sequence: TGCGCCAGCAGCCAGCACAGGGTCGGACTGGAAAAACTGTTTTTT.

The chain carries TRBV7-2 and TRBJ2-7, with 8 bases aligning to TRBD1. The V gene's germline CDR1 is SGHTA and CDR2 FQGNSA. J gave up 3 bases and V 5 bases, and 12 bases lay outside the gene matches. The CDR3 is made up of 16 amino acids. CDR3 protein: CASSQRAGQAYYEQYF. The CDR3 DNA reads TGTGCCAGCAGCCAAAGGGCGGGACAGGCTTACTACGAGCAGTACTTC.

V gene TRBV4-1 combines with J gene TRBJ2-1; D is unresolved. Germline values: CDR1 MGHRA, CDR2 YSYEKL. The CDR3 has 16 amino acids. V dropped 0 bases and J dropped 6 bases, with 15 bases sitting between them. In DNA form, the CDR3 reads TGCGCCAGCAGCCAAGATGCAACAATACCTGCCAATGAGCAGTTCTTC. Translating gives CASSQDATIPANEQFF.

Points on this clone: As the CDR3 is not closed by the conserved phenylalanine or tryptophan, this likely results from a read error. The genes are TRBV7-9 and TRBJ1-6, with 9 nucleotides matching TRBD1. Per germline, CDR1 SEHNR and CDR2 FQNEAQ (reference sequence). The CDR3 is made up of 17 amino acids. Trimming removed 0 bases from V and 3 bases from J; junction bases left unmatched: 3. The CDR3 is CASSLAGTGHYNSPLHV. The CDR3 nucleotides are TGTGCCAGCAGCTTAGCCGGGACAGGGCACTATAATTCACCCCTCCACGTT.

The count of this clone is one. This rearrangement joins TRBV2 to TRBJ1-2; the D gene is possibly TRBD1 (6 bases). Trimming pared 2 bases from V and 6 bases from J, leaving 13 bases between. Germline V gives CDR1 SNHLY, CDR2 FYNNEI. This CDR3 spans 14 amino acids. The CDR3 is CASSERTAKNGYTF. CDR3 nucleotides: TGTGCCAGCAGTGAAAGGACAGCTAAAAATGGCTACACCTTC.

The chain links TRBV5-4 to TRBJ2-7; TRBD1 matches 10 bases. CDR1 and CDR2 (germline): SGHNT, YYREEE (reference sequence). The CDR3 runs 16 residues. The V gene end was trimmed by 0 bases and the J gene end by 4 bases; junction bases not matched to a gene: 7. CDR3 sequence: CASSLGPGTGVYEQYF. The DNA of the CDR3 is TGTGCCAGCAGCTTGGGTCCCGGGACAGGGGTATACGAGCAGTACTTC.

The V call is TRBV30, the J call TRBJ2-7; D possibly corresponds to TRBD2 (5 bases). The CDR3 contains 12 residues. V lost 4 bases to trimming and J lost 7 bases, with 14 bases between them. Germline values: CDR1 GTSNPN, CDR2 SVGIG (reference sequence). The CDR3 nucleotides are TGTGCCTGGAAAGGACTCCCTAGTGAGCAGTACTTC. Its protein product is CAWKGLPSEQYF.

The J gene is TRBJ2-3, the V gene TRBV11-2, with 7 bases matching TRBD1. CDR1 is SGHAT, CDR2 FQNNGV, per germline. V lost 5 bases to trimming and J lost 3 bases; unmatched junction nucleotides: 11. CDR3 length equals 16 residues. CDR3 region: CASSPPGQSATDTQYF. CDR3 bases: TGTGCCAGCAGCCCCCCGGGACAGAGTGCGACAGATACGCAGTATTTT.

V usage is TRBV2 and J usage is TRBJ2-7, with 8 bases identical to TRBD1. V lost 1 base and J lost 6; bases outside the gene matches: 8. This CDR3 is 15 amino acids long. Germline V gene sequence: CDR1 SNHLY, CDR2 FYNNEI. CDR3 DNA sequence: TGTGCCAGCAGTGAAGGACAGGGGCTGGTTTTCGAGCAGTACTTC. Translating gives CASSEGQGLVFEQYF.

The J gene is TRBJ2-7, the V gene TRBV11-2, with D perhaps TRBD1 (5 bases). Germline V gene sequence: CDR1 SGHAT, CDR2 FQNNGV. CDR3 size: 13 residues. Deletions cut 1 base from V and 2 bases from J, with 6 bases between. The CDR3 nucleotides read TGTGCCAGCAGCTTAGGGGGCCCCTACGAGCAGTACTTC. It encodes CASSLGGPYEQYF. Filled out from reference TRBV11-2 and TRBJ2-7, the complete variable domain reads EAGVAQSPRYKIIEKRQSVAFWCNPISGHATLYWYQQILGQGPKLLIQFQNNGVVDDSQLPKDRFSAERLKGVDSTLKIQPAKLEDSAVYLCASSLGGPYEQYFGPGTRLTVT.

The rearrangement uses TRBV6-5 and TRBJ1-2; possibly TRBD1 for D (5 bases). The CDR3 sequence is 14 residues long. Germline values: CDR1 MNHEY, CDR2 SVGAGI. Trimming removed 0 bases from V and 8 bases from J, with 13 bases in between. The CDR3 is CASSYSGATKGYTF. The DNA of the CDR3 is TGTGCCAGCAGTTACTCTGGGGCCACCAAGGGCTACACCTTC.

The chain carries TRBV27 and TRBJ1-2; possibly TRBD1 for D (5 bases). CDR1 MNHEY and CDR2 SMNVEV come from the germline V gene (reference sequence). Trimming cost V 1 base and J 0 bases, with 15 bases left between them. The CDR3 spans 17 residues. CDR3 sequence (DNA): TGTGCCAGCAGTTTATTGGGGGGGAATGGGGCTAACTATGGCTACACCTTC. Its protein is CASSLLGGNGANYGYTF.

This chain connects TRBV28 to TRBJ2-7; unclear D gene. From germline, CDR1 is MDHEN and CDR2 SYDVKM. The CDR3 has 15 residues. Trimming took 5 bases from V and 4 from J, leaving 18 bases between them. In DNA form, the CDR3 reads TGTGCCAGCAGTCCCCTCGACAATCTGGTGTACGAGCAGTACTTC. Its protein is CASSPLDNLVYEQYF.

This clone was seen once. The rearrangement uses TRBV5-1 and TRBJ1-6; D call uncertain. Germline V gene data show CDR1 as SGHRS and CDR2 as YFSETQ. Deletions cut 1 base from V and 5 bases from J, with 13 bases between. The CDR3 spans 16 residues. The CDR3 DNA sequence: TGCGCCAGCAGCTTGTTATCAGGAAGAGATAATTCACCCCTCCACTTT. Residues: CASSLLSGRDNSPLHF.

There are a few counts of this clone. The J gene is TRBJ1-2, the V gene TRBV7-3; TRBD1 matches at 9 bases. V dropped 2 bases and J dropped 4; count of bases not matched to a gene: 11. Germline values: CDR1 SGHTA, CDR2 FQGTGA. The length of the CDR3 is 17 residues. CDR3 in amino acids: CASSLGLRDRAPYGYTF. The CDR3 DNA follows: TGTGCCAGCAGCTTAGGTCTGCGGGACAGGGCGCCCTATGGCTACACCTTC.

The chain links TRBV6-5 to TRBJ2-1; D is perhaps TRBD2 (5 bases). V was trimmed by 5 bases and J by 14 bases, leaving 13 bases between them. Germline loops: CDR1 MNHEY, CDR2 SVGAGI. The CDR3 covers 11 residues. CDR3: CASSGYSVEFF. The CDR3 bases are TGTGCCAGCAGTGGTTATAGCGTGGAGTTCTTC.